Given below is one TCR beta chain in context. Sequencing was performed with immunoSEQ multiplex PCR; in TCRdb, only in-frame clones are kept and a portion is missing. This repertoire shows about 94,000 clones, around 82% found once; its top ten account for around 6.9%. The germline gives CDR1 GTSNPN, CDR2 SVGIG (reference sequence). The CDR3 runs 13 residues. The V and J ends lost 7 bases and 1 base respectively, with 10 bases between them. This specimen belongs to a study of blood T cell repertoires in COVID-19. The rearrangement links TRBV30 to TRBJ2-2; tentative D call: TRBD1 (6 bases). Sample: peripheral blood. The receptor was isolated from a man in his 60s with acute or convalescent COVID-19. CDR3 in amino acids: CALQGRNTGELFF. The CDR3 region has the DNA TGTGCCTTACAGGGACGGAACACCGGGGAGCTGTTTTTT.